The 30 T cell receptor beta chains presented below share a single source sample, sequenced in a study of early T cells in non-severe SARS-CoV-2 infection. TCRdb ran MiXCR on the 5' RACE reads and lists one entry per CDR3 protein. The table lists tens of thousands of distinct CDR3 sequences, roughly 5% of them singletons. The sequenced sample was whole blood. Receptors originate from an adult who was a healthcare worker with PCR-confirmed SARS-CoV-2 infection or an uninfected control (not recorded which).

For this clonotype: A far more abundant clone sits one base away, making this likely a read error. The rearrangement links TRBV7-6 to TRBJ2-3; D gene uncertain. The CDR3 is 12 residues long. Germline CDR1 and CDR2: SGHVS and FNYEAQ. Deletions cut 2 bases from V and 5 bases from J, with 5 bases between. CDR3 amino acids: CASSLKGDTQYF. The DNA for the CDR3 is TGTGCCAGCAGCTTAAAGGGAGATACGCAGTATTTT. The variable domain in full, completed from reference TRBV7-6 and TRBJ2-3, reads GAGVSQSPRYKVTKRGQDVALRCDPISGHVSLYWYRQALGQGPEFLTYFNYEAQQDKSGLPNDRFSAERPEGSISTLTIQRTEQRDSAMYRCASSLKGDTQYFGPGTRLTVL.

This clonotype was recorded at least ten times. The rearrangement uses TRBV7-2 and TRBJ2-7; tentatively, D is TRBD1 (6 bases). The CDR3 runs 16 residues. V was clipped by 1 base and J by 1 base, with 14 bases between them. Per the germline V gene, CDR1 is SGHTA and CDR2 is FQGNSA. Here the CDR3 reads CASSLVSQGSSYEQYF. The CDR3 coding sequence is TGTGCCAGCAGCTTAGTATCTCAGGGGTCGTCCTACGAGCAGTACTTC.

Ten or more counts support this clonotype. The CDR3 here is CASSRALAYEQYF. Written as DNA, the CDR3 is TGCGCCAGCTCGAGGGCCTTAGCCTACGAGCAGTACTTC. This rearrangement joins TRBV4-3 to TRBJ2-7; D is possibly TRBD2 (5 bases). This CDR3 contains 13 residues. CDR1 LGHNA and CDR2 YSLEER come from the germline V gene. With 8 bases removed from V and 2 bases from J, the gap between germline ends came to 13 bases.

Many counts were recorded for this clonotype. The genes are TRBV12-3 or TRBV12-4 and TRBJ1-1, with D possibly TRBD1 on 6 matching bases. V lost 6 bases to trimming and J lost 12 bases, with 17 bases between them. This CDR3 comprises 12 residues. This CDR3 is CASRRGTGLTFF. In DNA, the CDR3 is TGTGCCAGCAGACGTGGTACAGGGTTGACTTTCTTT.

This clonotype has a handful of counts. The rearrangement uses TRBV5-1 and TRBJ1-1, with D tentatively TRBD1 (6 bases). The V gene lost 2 bases and the J gene lost 0 bases, with 17 bases spanning the gap. The CDR3 consists of 17 residues. Germline V lookup: CDR1 SGHRS, CDR2 YFSETQ. CDR3 loop: CASSLRGAAVMNTEAFF. The CDR3 DNA reads TGCGCCAGCAGCTTAAGGGGGGCTGCGGTCATGAACACTGAAGCTTTCTTT.

This clonotype was observed many times. V and J are TRBV5-1 and TRBJ2-1; 8 bases are a match to TRBD2. The V gene end was trimmed by 0 bases and the J gene end by 8 bases; junction bases not matched to a gene: 4. CDR1 is SGHRS, CDR2 YFSETQ, per germline. The CDR3 loop spans 14 amino acids. The CDR3 reads CASSLELAVDEQFF. The CDR3 DNA follows: TGCGCCAGCAGCTTGGAACTAGCGGTCGATGAGCAGTTCTTC.

This clonotype came up many times. This sequence joins TRBV24-1 and TRBJ2-1; the D call may be TRBD1 or TRBD2 (5 bases each). The CDR3 has 12 residues. Germline V gene sequence: CDR1 KGHDR, CDR2 SFDVKD. Between the trimmed V and J ends, which lost 4 bases and 16 bases, there was a span of 16 bases. This CDR3 is CATSETGTISFF. The CDR3 bases are TGTGCCACCAGTGAAACCGGGACCATATCATTCTTC.

Many counts were recorded for this clonotype. CDR3 sequence: CASSEDLYEQYV. The DNA of the CDR3 is TGTGCCAGCTCAGAGGACTTATACGAGCAGTACGTC. V usage is TRBV18 and J usage is TRBJ2-7; the D gene is possibly TRBD2 (5 bases). The V end lost 5 bases, the J end lost 4 bases, and 9 bases lay between the germline ends. The CDR3 length is 12 residues. CDR1 and CDR2 (germline): KGHSH, LQKENI.

The table lists this clonotype with many counts. J is TRBJ2-7 and V is TRBV20-1; either TRBD1 or TRBD2 may fit D (5 bases each). The V and J ends lost 5 bases and 5 bases respectively, with 10 bases between them. Germline V gene data show CDR1 as DFQATT and CDR2 as SNEGSKA (reference sequence). CDR3 size: 11 residues. CDR3: CSARSGHEQYV. The CDR3 DNA sequence: TGCAGTGCTCGGTCGGGGCACGAGCAGTACGTC.

The rearrangement links TRBV4-2 to TRBJ2-5; 8 positions agree with TRBD1. Per germline, CDR1 LGHNA and CDR2 YNFKEQ. V lost 0 bases, J lost 4 bases, and 7 bases stayed unmatched. The CDR3 sequence is 16 residues long. CDR3 residues: CASSQEGPGGAETQYF. The CDR3 DNA reads as TGTGCCAGCAGCCAAGAAGGTCCAGGGGGCGCAGAGACCCAGTACTTC.

This clonotype was picked up a small number of times. The gene calls are TRBV11-1 and TRBJ2-1; 7 positions match TRBD2. The V gene end was trimmed by 3 bases and the J gene end by 8 bases; junction bases not matched to a gene: 4. There are 13 residues in the CDR3. Germline V gene sequence: CDR1 SGHAT, CDR2 FQDESV (reference sequence). Here the CDR3 DNA reads TGTGCCAGCAGCTTCGTTGCGGGAGATGAGCAGTTCTTC. This gives the protein CASSFVAGDEQFF.

This rearrangement joins TRBV14 to TRBJ1-3; D gene ambiguous. The V gene lost 0 bases and the J gene lost 0 bases, with 3 bases spanning the gap. CDR3 length: 14 residues. The germline gives CDR1 SGHDN, CDR2 FVKESK. The CDR3 is CASSQDYSGNTIYF. The CDR3, as DNA: TGTGCCAGCAGCCAAGACTACTCTGGAAACACCATATATTTT.

This clonotype has a handful of counts. The rearrangement joins TRBV2 to TRBJ2-7, with 12 nucleotides matching TRBD2. Germline values: CDR1 SNHLY, CDR2 FYNNEI. The J segment lost 4 bases and the V segment lost 8 bases, leaving 6 bases of the junction unmatched. The CDR3 has 14 residues. CDR3: CASQLAGGSYEQYV. The CDR3 nucleotides are TGTGCCAGCCAGCTAGCGGGAGGGTCTTACGAGCAGTACGTC.

This clonotype was observed many times. The J gene is TRBJ2-7, the V gene TRBV4-3; D tentatively reads TRBD1 or TRBD2 (6 bases each). From germline, CDR1 is LGHNA and CDR2 YSLEER. The CDR3 covers 16 residues. Trimming shortened V by 0 bases and J by 0 bases, and 12 bases separated the two germline ends. DNA of the CDR3: TGCGCCAGCAGCCAAGATGGGGGGCAAAGCTCCTACGAGCAGTACTTC. Its protein product is CASSQDGGQSSYEQYF.

Ten or more counts support this clonotype. The chain employs TRBV25-1 and TRBJ1-6; TRBD1 matches at 7 bases. The CDR3 totals 15 residues. From germline, CDR1 is MGHDK and CDR2 SYGVNS. With 2 bases clipped from V and 7 bases from J, the junction kept 5 bases outside the gene matches. The DNA of the CDR3 is TGTGCCAGCAGTGAAGTTGACAGGGTAAATTCACCCCTCCACTTT. Protein: CASSEVDRVNSPLHF.

The rearrangement joins TRBV5-1 to TRBJ2-1; TRBD2 matches at 9 bases. The ends lost 0 bases at V and 3 bases at J; junction bases unmatched: 4. This CDR3 is built from 16 residues. Germline V gene lookup returns CDR1 SGHRS and CDR2 YFSETQ. This CDR3 reads CASSLVLAGNYNEQFF. CDR3 sequence (DNA): TGCGCCAGCAGCTTGGTGCTAGCGGGGAACTACAATGAGCAGTTCTTC.

This clonotype has ten or more counts. The chain recombines TRBV27 with TRBJ2-1; a possible D gene is TRBD2 (5 bases). Germline V gene sequence: CDR1 MNHEY, CDR2 SMNVEV (reference sequence). The CDR3 runs to 13 residues. Trimming stripped 3 bases from V and 12 bases from J, with 15 bases between. CDR3 DNA sequence: TGTGCCAGCAGTTTCGCGGCAGGACTGGGGCAGTTCTTC. It encodes CASSFAAGLGQFF.

With regard to this clonotype: With a much larger clone just one base away, this may be a read error. The CDR3 ends on some other residue instead of the conserved phenylalanine or tryptophan, so this is likely a read error. V usage is TRBV7-9 and J usage is TRBJ1-6; 7 bases are a match to TRBD1. The CDR3 runs 14 residues. The germline V gene encodes CDR1 SEHNR and CDR2 FQNEAQ (reference sequence). The CDR3 protein is CVSSTDRENSPLHC. CDR3 DNA sequence: TGTGTCAGCAGCACCGACAGGGAAAATTCACCCCTCCACTGT.

Judged by abundance, this clonotype is medium-sized. The chain employs TRBV5-1 and TRBJ2-2; 9 positions match TRBD2. The CDR3 consists of 16 residues. Trimming took 3 bases from V and 6 from J; bases not matched to a gene: 9. Germline V gene data show CDR1 as SGHRS and CDR2 as YFSETQ. Written as DNA, the CDR3 is TGCGCCAGCAGCTCCGGGGGACTAGCTGGGTCCGGGGAGCTGTTTTTT. Amino acids: CASSSGGLAGSGELFF.

In its sample, this clonotype was seen a few times. The chain recombines TRBV20-1 with TRBJ1-6; tentatively, D is TRBD1 (5 bases). The ends were cut back, 5 bases at V and 6 bases at J, with 14 bases in the middle. In germline, CDR1 is DFQATT, CDR2 SNEGSKA (reference sequence). The CDR3 is made up of 14 amino acids. The CDR3 DNA reads TGCAGTGCTCCTCAGGGAAAAAGTAATTCACCCCTCCACTTT. Protein sequence: CSAPQGKSNSPLHF.

This clonotype was found many times. The chain has TRBV13 and TRBJ2-1; 7 bases agree with TRBD2. Germline CDR1 and CDR2: PRHDT and FYEKMQ (reference sequence). CDR3 length: 15 residues. Trimming took 5 bases from V and 6 from J; bases not matched to a gene: 10. The CDR3 reads CASSLSGKFSNEQFF. In DNA form, the CDR3 reads TGTGCCAGCAGCCTGAGCGGGAAATTCTCCAATGAGCAGTTCTTC. The entire variable domain, with the rest obtained from reference TRBV13 and TRBJ2-1, is as follows: AAGVIQSPRHLIKEKRETATLKCYPIPRHDTVYWYQQGPGQDPQFLISFYEKMQSDKGSIPDRFSAQQFSDYHSELNMSSLELGDSALYFCASSLSGKFSNEQFFGPGTRLTVL.

This clonotype was seen repeatedly, ten times or more. This chain uses TRBV6-6 with TRBJ2-3; a weak D match, TRBD2 (6 bases). Per the germline V gene, CDR1 is MNHNY and CDR2 is SVGAGI (reference sequence). Trimming pared 0 bases from V and 5 bases from J, leaving 6 bases between. This CDR3 is 13 amino acids long. CDR3 sequence: CASSYSGGDTQYF. The CDR3 bases are TGTGCCAGCAGTTACTCGGGGGGAGATACGCAGTATTTT.

This clonotype was found many times. This chain uses TRBV29-1 with TRBJ2-7, with 8 bases lining up with TRBD2. The junction had 5 bases not matched to a gene; V was cut back by 3 bases and J by 1 base. The CDR3 spans 14 residues. CDR1 and CDR2 (germline): SQVTM, ANQGSEA. CDR3 protein: CSVDSAGDSYEQYV. The CDR3 DNA is TGCAGCGTTGATTCAGCGGGAGATTCCTACGAGCAGTACGTC.

CDR3 DNA sequence: TGTGCCAGCAGCTCCAACCCTAGCGGGGTGGTCGTCACAGATACGCAGTATTTT. Protein sequence: CASSSNPSGVVVTDTQYF. The chain couples TRBV7-2 to TRBJ2-3, with 9 bases matching TRBD2. V shed 4 bases, J shed 2 bases, and the junction held 13 bases outside the gene matches. Per germline, CDR1 SGHTA and CDR2 FQGNSA. The CDR3 length is 18 residues.

This clonotype was seen only a few times. The gene calls are TRBV4-2 and TRBJ1-6, with D maybe TRBD1 (5 bases). Germline CDR1 is LGHNA and CDR2 is YNFKEQ. The germline V and J ends were trimmed by 6 bases and 7 bases, with 16 bases remaining between them. The CDR3 spans 15 residues. CDR3 loop: CASSPIDRDNSPLHF. The CDR3 DNA is TGTGCCAGCAGTCCAATCGACAGAGACAATTCACCCCTCCACTTT.

This clonotype has a count of ten or more. The chain employs TRBV4-3 and TRBJ2-3; 9 bases are a match to TRBD2. CDR3 length: 14 residues. V was pared by 4 bases and J by 4 bases, with 3 bases of the junction left unmatched. The V gene's germline CDR1 is LGHNA and CDR2 YSLEER. The CDR3 bases are TGCGCCAGCAGCCCGGGGACTAGCCCAGATACGCAGTATTTT. Translating it yields CASSPGTSPDTQYF.

This chain connects TRBV4-3 to TRBJ2-3; 11 bases are a match to TRBD2. This CDR3 region has 16 residues. Unmatched junction bases numbered 3, after V lost 0 bases and J lost 4 bases. CDR1 and CDR2 (germline): LGHNA, YSLEER. The CDR3, as DNA: TGCGCCAGCAGCCAAGAGGGTAGCGGGAGGGCAGATACGCAGTATTTT. This codes for CASSQEGSGRADTQYF.

This clonotype has at least ten counts. The V and J genes are TRBV9 and TRBJ2-5; 8 positions agree with TRBD2. J lost 1 base, V lost 6 bases, and 5 bases had no gene match. Germline V lookup: CDR1 SGDLS, CDR2 YYNGEE. This CDR3 has 14 amino acids. In DNA, the CDR3 is TGTGCCAGCAATAGCGGGGACCTCCAAGAGACCCAGTACTTC. The encoded protein is CASNSGDLQETQYF. Drawing the rest from reference TRBV9 and TRBJ2-5, the complete variable domain is DSGVTQTPKHLITATGQRVTLRCSPRSGDLSVYWYQQSLDQGLQFLIQYYNGEERAKGNILERFSAQQFPDLHSELNLSSLELGDSALYFCASNSGDLQETQYFGPGTRLLVL.

Ten or more counts support this clonotype. The CDR3 DNA sequence: TGTGCCAGCAGTTCCTACAAGGGCAGGAACACTGAAGCTTTCTTT. It encodes CASSSYKGRNTEAFF. The gene calls are TRBV27 and TRBJ1-1, with D unresolved. The germline V gene has CDR1 MNHEY and CDR2 SMNVEV (reference sequence). The CDR3 spans 15 residues. V was cut by 4 bases and J by 1 base, with 13 bases left in between.

By sample share, this clonotype is medium-sized. The chain links TRBV5-1 to TRBJ2-7, with 8 positions matching TRBD1. With 0 bases clipped from V and 2 bases from J, the junction kept 10 bases outside the gene matches. The V gene's germline CDR1 is SGHRS and CDR2 YFSETQ. The CDR3 has 17 amino acids. This CDR3 is CASSLAPDRDIPYEQYF. CDR3 DNA: TGCGCCAGCAGCTTGGCCCCGGACAGGGATATTCCCTACGAGCAGTACTTC.